This is a list of T cell receptor beta chains from one sample in a study of blood T cells in healthy people across ages. TCRdb analysed the 5' RACE reads with MiXCR anew, one entry per CDR3 protein. The sample carries 780,000 or so distinct CDR3 sequences, 56% recorded once. The source material was blood. The origin of the receptors is a middle-aged man in good health. CDR3s include the opening cysteine and the closing phenylalanine or tryptophan. D genes are given only for firm matches. Clone size, where shown, is once, few, many, or a class for clones that have expanded.

>.|TRBV5-1|.|TRBJ2-3
CASSLEADSTDTQYF
TGCGCCAGCAGCTTGGAAGCCGACAGCACAGATACGCAGTATTTT
>.|TRBV13|TRBD2|TRBJ2-3
CASSLRRSGGDLTDTQYF
TGTGCCAGCAGCTTGCGCCGTAGCGGGGGGGACCTCACAGATACGCAGTATTTT
>.|TRBV19|TRBD1|TRBJ2-1
CASSPRTGDDYEQFF
TGTGCCAGTAGTCCACGAACAGGGGACGATTACGAGCAGTTCTTC
>once|TRBV7-8|.|TRBJ1-1
CASSSGRSEAFF
TGTGCCAGCAGCAGTGGACGGAGTGAAGCTTTCTTT
>.|TRBV12-3/TRBV12-4|.|TRBJ1-4
CASSGTRPNEKLFF
TGTGCCAGCAGTGGGACAAGACCTAATGAAAAACTGTTTTTT
>.|TRBV28|.|TRBJ2-4
CASSPNQGWADIQYF
TGTGCCAGCAGTCCAAACCAGGGCTGGGCGGACATTCAGTACTTC
>few|TRBV29-1|.|TRBJ1-2
CSVGMAKGNYGYTF
TGCAGCGTTGGAATGGCGAAGGGAAACTATGGCTACACCTTC
>once|TRBV5-1|.|TRBJ2-7
CASSLAWGSRSEQYF
TGCGCCAGCAGCTTGGCCTGGGGTAGTCGATCCGAGCAGTACTTC
>.|TRBV9|.|TRBJ2-1
CASSVLRPGAEQFF
TGTGCCAGCAGCGTACTAAGACCCGGAGCCGAGCAGTTCTTC
>.|TRBV15|.|TRBJ2-1
CATSRDPQGRGNEQFF
TGTGCCACCAGCAGAGACCCACAGGGTCGGGGTAATGAGCAGTTCTTC
>.|TRBV9|.|TRBJ2-3
CASTTGWEPTDTQYF
TGTGCCAGCACCACCGGGTGGGAGCCCACAGATACGCAGTATTTT
>.|TRBV7-9|TRBD1|TRBJ1-2
CASSSGGTGTGYTF
TGTGCCAGCAGCTCAGGCGGGACAGGGACCGGCTACACCTTC
>few|TRBV7-9|TRBD2|TRBJ2-1
CASSDRAGDNYNEQFF
TGTGCCAGCAGCGACCGAGCGGGGGACAATTACAATGAGCAGTTCTTC
>.|TRBV6-6|TRBD1|TRBJ2-5
CASTYRGQWETQYF
TGTGCCAGCACCTACAGGGGGCAGTGGGAGACCCAGTACTTC
>few|TRBV20-1|.|TRBJ2-7
CSARRQVEQYF
TGCAGTGCTCGCCGACAAGTCGAGCAGTACTTC
>.|TRBV20-1|.|TRBJ2-3
CSARDSGGGDTDTQYF
TGCAGTGCTAGAGACTCGGGGGGCGGAGACACAGATACGCAGTATTTT
>many|TRBV28|.|TRBJ2-7
CASSLPLPAGSDEQYF
TGTGCCAGCAGTTTACCCCTCCCTGCTGGCTCCGACGAGCAGTACTTC
>few|TRBV7-8|TRBD2|TRBJ2-1
CASSLGVGGAINEQFF
TGTGCCAGCAGCTTAGGAGTCGGGGGGGCGATCAATGAGCAGTTCTTC
>.|TRBV7-9|TRBD1|TRBJ2-7
CASATGDPPSYEQYF
TGTGCCAGCGCGACAGGGGATCCACCATCCTACGAGCAGTACTTC
>few|TRBV4-2|TRBD1|TRBJ2-2
CASSQALGTGGRKNTGELFF
TGTGCCAGCAGCCAAGCCCTAGGGACAGGGGGCCGAAAGAACACCGGGGAGCTGTTTTTT
>.|TRBV12-3/TRBV12-4|.|TRBJ1-3
CASFLRRGLERGNTIYF
TGTGCCAGCTTCTTACGCAGAGGCCTCGAGCGAGGAAACACCATATATTTT
>.|TRBV12-3/TRBV12-4|.|TRBJ2-3
CASTKTDTQYF
TGTGCCAGCACCAAAACAGATACGCAGTATTTT
>.|TRBV7-2|TRBD2|TRBJ2-7
CASSRRTSETYEQYF
TGTGCCAGCAGCCGTAGGACTAGCGAGACCTACGAGCAGTACTTC
>.|TRBV7-2|.|TRBJ2-3
CASSSTSITDTQYF
TGTGCCAGCAGCTCGACTAGTATCACAGATACGCAGTATTTT
>.|TRBV6-6|.|TRBJ1-5
CASSYSRDYWPQHF
TGTGCCAGCAGTTACTCGAGAGATTATTGGCCCCAGCATTTT
>.|TRBV18|.|TRBJ1-2
CASSPAVKDGYTF
TGTGCCAGCTCACCTGCAGTGAAGGATGGCTACACCTTC
>once|TRBV10-3|.|TRBJ1-2
CAISESRRQNYGYTF
TGTGCCATCAGTGAGTCCCGTAGGCAGAACTATGGCTACACCTTC
>.|TRBV7-2|.|TRBJ1-5
CASSREGSLGQPQHF
TGTGCCAGCAGCCGAGAAGGGTCCTTGGGACAGCCCCAGCATTTT
>.|TRBV27|TRBD1|TRBJ2-4
CARSRSPGQGGKNIQYF
TGTGCCAGATCTAGGAGTCCGGGACAGGGCGGCAAAAACATTCAGTACTTC
>.|TRBV7-3|TRBD2|TRBJ2-5
CASSLGAGVVGETQYF
TGTGCCAGCAGCTTAGGAGCGGGAGTAGTAGGAGAGACCCAGTACTTC
>.|TRBV6-2/TRBV6-3|TRBD2|TRBJ2-5
CASSKGLAIRALETQYF
TGTGCCAGCAGCAAGGGACTAGCGATTAGGGCTTTGGAGACCCAGTACTTC
>.|TRBV4-2|.|TRBJ2-7
CASSQGPRSYEQYF
TGTGCCAGCAGCCAAGGGCCTAGGAGCTACGAGCAGTACTTC
>.|TRBV28|TRBD1|TRBJ1-2
CASRPGTEGFDGYTF
TGTGCCAGCAGACCCGGGACAGAAGGATTTGATGGCTACACCTTC
>few|TRBV3-1|.|TRBJ2-7
CASGRPGDEQYF
TGTGCCAGCGGACGACCGGGAGACGAGCAGTACTTC
>.|TRBV6-5|.|TRBJ2-7
CASATISSYQQYF
TGTGCCAGTGCGACTATATCTTCGTATCAGCAGTACTTC
>.|TRBV14|TRBD1|TRBJ1-2
CASSPDAIWDRDNYGYTF
TGTGCCAGCAGCCCAGACGCGATTTGGGACAGGGATAACTATGGCTACACCTTC
>.|TRBV20-1|.|TRBJ1-2
CSAKAGGGYTF
TGCAGTGCTAAGGCAGGAGGCGGCTACACCTTC
>.|TRBV5-1|TRBD1|TRBJ2-7
CASSFQRTGGSYEQYF
TGCGCCAGCAGCTTCCAGAGGACAGGGGGCTCCTACGAGCAGTACTTC
>.|TRBV6-1|.|TRBJ1-2
CASSEGPGQNYGYTF
TGTGCCAGCAGTGAAGGTCCAGGGCAGAACTATGGCTACACCTTC
>once|TRBV12-3/TRBV12-4|.|TRBJ1-2
CANSFPPAATYGYTF
TGTGCCAACAGTTTTCCCCCCGCAGCAACCTATGGCTACACCTTC
>.|TRBV5-1|.|TRBJ2-5
CASRAGLNQETQYF
TGCGCCAGCCGAGCAGGGTTGAACCAAGAGACCCAGTACTTC
>few|TRBV9|TRBD2|TRBJ2-1
CASSLRLAGDQEKNEQFF
TGTGCCAGCAGCTTAAGACTAGCGGGGGACCAGGAAAAAAATGAGCAGTTCTTC
>few|TRBV20-1|TRBD1|TRBJ2-5
CSAPTNRAGGETQYF
TGCAGTGCTCCAACCAACCGGGCAGGGGGAGAGACCCAGTACTTC
>many|TRBV3-1|TRBD2|TRBJ2-1
CASRSSGYEQFF
TGTGCCAGCAGGAGTAGCGGGTATGAGCAGTTCTTC
>few|TRBV6-6|.|TRBJ2-1
CASSTYHLDHNEQFF
TGTGCCAGCAGTACCTACCACCTAGACCACAATGAGCAGTTCTTC
>.|TRBV9|TRBD1|TRBJ1-2
CASSSRQGLYGCTF
TGTGCCAGCAGCTCCAGACAGGGGCTGTATGGCTGCACCTTC
>.|TRBV5-1|TRBD2|TRBJ2-1
CASRKTSGRQGEQFF
TGCGCCAGCAGAAAGACTAGCGGGAGACAGGGTGAGCAGTTCTTC
>.|TRBV28|.|TRBJ2-7
CASNPRQVGYEQYF
TGTGCTAGCAACCCTCGACAAGTTGGGTACGAGCAGTACTTC
>.|TRBV7-2|TRBD2|TRBJ2-7
CASMSGGSGNEQYF
TGTGCCAGCATGAGCGGCGGGAGTGGTAATGAGCAGTACTTC
>.|TRBV25-1|.|TRBJ2-7
CASSPGLRSAEQYF
TGTGCCAGCAGTCCGGGACTTCGCTCGGCCGAGCAGTACTTC
>once|TRBV6-5|.|TRBJ2-7
CASSYRTESYEQYF
TGTGCCAGCAGTTACCGGACAGAAAGCTACGAGCAGTACTTC
>.|TRBV9|.|TRBJ2-5
CASSVGRAQETQYF
TGTGCCAGCAGCGTAGGCCGGGCGCAAGAGACCCAGTACTTC
>.|TRBV5-5|.|TRBJ1-2
CASSLFSEDGHTF
TGTGCCAGCAGCTTGTTTTCGGAGGATGGCCACACCTTC